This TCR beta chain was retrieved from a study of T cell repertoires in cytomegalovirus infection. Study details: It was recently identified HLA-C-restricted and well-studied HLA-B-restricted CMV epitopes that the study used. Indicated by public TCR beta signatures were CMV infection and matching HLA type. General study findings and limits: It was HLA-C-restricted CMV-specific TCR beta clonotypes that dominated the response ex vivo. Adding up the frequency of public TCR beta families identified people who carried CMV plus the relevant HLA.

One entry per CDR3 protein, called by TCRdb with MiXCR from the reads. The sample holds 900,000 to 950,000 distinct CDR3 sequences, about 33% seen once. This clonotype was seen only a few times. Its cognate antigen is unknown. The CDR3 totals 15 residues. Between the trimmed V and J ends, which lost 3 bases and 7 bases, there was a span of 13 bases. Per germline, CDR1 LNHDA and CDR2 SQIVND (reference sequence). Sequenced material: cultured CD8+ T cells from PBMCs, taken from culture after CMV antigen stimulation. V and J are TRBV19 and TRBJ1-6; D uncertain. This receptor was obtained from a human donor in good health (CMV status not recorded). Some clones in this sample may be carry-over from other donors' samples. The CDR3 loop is CASSILGPVNSPLHF. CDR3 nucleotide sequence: TGTGCCAGTAGTATCCTCGGACCGGTGAATTCACCCCTCCACTTT.